The 15 T cell receptor beta chains presented below share a single source sample, sequenced in a study of PD-1 blockade in classical Hodgkin lymphoma. The sample's time point: cycle 4 day 1 (C4D1), after around six weeks of nivolumab. Brentuximab vedotin exposure varied among the patients, all of whom had relapsed after autologous stem cell transplantation. Profiled with immunoSEQ multiplex PCR; TCRdb holds only in-frame clones, not every one. This table has 20,000 to 30,000 clones, 70% to 80% appearing once. The material sequenced was peripheral blood mononuclear cells (PBMCs), taken before the fourth cycle of nivolumab. The receptors here all came from a human donor with classical Hodgkin lymphoma.

Details on this clone: At one of its ends the junction is not consistent with the germline gene, which may arise from a read error. The V and J genes are TRBV7-8 and TRBJ1-5; D gene ambiguous. This CDR3 has 13 amino acids. The germline V gene has CDR1 SGHVS and CDR2 FQNEAQ. The CDR3 reads CASSLDKNQSQHF. CDR3 bases: TGTGCCAGCAGCTTAGATAAGAATCAGTCCCAGCATTTT. The full variable domain, with the rest looked up from reference TRBV7-8 and TRBJ1-5, is GAGVSQSPRYKVAKRGQDVALRCDPISGHVSLFWYQQALGQGPEFLTYFQNEAQLDKSGLPSDRFFAERPEGSVSTLKIQRTQQEDSAVYLCASSLDKNQSQHFGDGTRLSIL.

The CDR3 reads CASSPSPTREQYV. DNA for the CDR3: TGTGCCAGCTCACCATCCCCCACGAGGGAGCAGTACGTC. The rearrangement uses TRBV18 and TRBJ2-7, with unresolved D. The ends were cut back, 2 bases at V and 7 bases at J, with 12 bases in the middle. The CDR3 has 13 amino acids. Germline V lookup: CDR1 KGHSH, CDR2 LQKENI.

The CDR3 reads CASRRRDYGYTF. CDR3 DNA: TGTGCCAGCAGACGCAGGGACTATGGCTACACCTTC. The chain uses TRBV27 and TRBJ1-2, with D perhaps matching TRBD1 (5 bases). V lost 6 bases to trimming and J lost 3 bases, with 8 bases between them. Germline CDR1 reads MNHEY; CDR2 reads SMNVEV (reference sequence). There are 12 residues in the CDR3.

In its sample, this clone was seen once. The V and J genes are TRBV28 and TRBJ1-1; the D is unclear. V lost 5 bases and J lost 5, with 21 bases in between. This CDR3 contains 16 residues. Germline V CDR1 and CDR2: MDHEN, SYDVKM. CDR3 loop: CASSPIRVVSKTEAFF. The CDR3 DNA sequence: TGTGCCAGCAGTCCGATACGGGTCGTATCTAAGACTGAAGCTTTCTTT.

Only a few counts were recorded for this clone. The chain carries TRBV10-3 and TRBJ2-3; TRBD1 matches 12 bases. Germline lookup yields CDR1 ENHRY and CDR2 SYGVKD. The CDR3 is 16 residues long. Trimming at V came to 11 bases and at J to 4 bases, leaving 13 bases not matched to a gene. The CDR3 reads CAHRGWGQGASDTQYF. CDR3 sequence (DNA): TGTGCCCATAGGGGCTGGGGACAGGGGGCCTCAGATACGCAGTATTTT.

As DNA, the CDR3 is TGTGCCAGCAGCTTCACAGGAGGGGCCACTGAAGCTTTCTTT. Protein sequence: CASSFTGGATEAFF. This chain uses TRBV11-2 with TRBJ1-1; a possible D gene is TRBD1 (5 bases). Looked up from germline, CDR1 is SGHAT and CDR2 is FQNNGV. The CDR3 covers 14 residues. V was shortened by 3 bases and J by 4 bases, with 12 bases between the two germline ends. Together with reference TRBV11-2 and TRBJ1-1, the CDR3 gives the full variable domain: EAGVAQSPRYKIIEKRQSVAFWCNPISGHATLYWYQQILGQGPKLLIQFQNNGVVDDSQLPKDRFSAERLKGVDSTLKIQPAKLEDSAVYLCASSFTGGATEAFFGQGTRLTVV.

The chain is built from TRBV9 and TRBJ2-3, with D perhaps given as TRBD1 or TRBD2 (6 bases each). Looked up from germline, CDR1 is SGDLS and CDR2 is YYNGEE. This CDR3 comprises 16 residues. Between the trimmed V and J ends, which lost 3 bases and 8 bases, there was a span of 22 bases. The CDR3 DNA sequence: TGTGCCAGCAGCGGGACCCGGGACTTCTGGGGGCCTACGCAGTATTTT. Its protein product is CASSGTRDFWGPTQYF.

The chain links TRBV6-5 to TRBJ1-2, with D hard to call. This CDR3 contains 12 residues. V lost 9 bases to trimming and J lost 1 base, with 9 bases between them. Germline assignment: CDR1 MNHEY and CDR2 SVGAGI. CDR3 sequence (DNA): TGTGCCAGTGGACTGTATAACTATGGCTACACCTTC. Amino acids: CASGLYNYGYTF.

This clone was counted a single time. CDR3 sequence (DNA): TGTGCCAGCAGCGTAGGAGGGAGGGGCACCGGGGAGCTGTTTTTT. Encoded protein: CASSVGGRGTGELFF. The chain employs TRBV9 and TRBJ2-2; 7 bases are shared with TRBD2. J gave up 4 bases and V 0 bases, and 3 bases lay outside the gene matches. The CDR3 runs 15 residues. Germline V lookup: CDR1 SGDLS, CDR2 YYNGEE. The complete variable domain, with remaining parts taken from reference TRBV9 and TRBJ2-2, reads DSGVTQTPKHLITATGQRVTLRCSPRSGDLSVYWYQQSLDQGLQFLIQYYNGEERAKGNILERFSAQQFPDLHSELNLSSLELGDSALYFCASSVGGRGTGELFFGEGSRLTVL.

This clone was seen a single time. The V gene is TRBV28, the J gene TRBJ2-1; D is tentatively TRBD1 or TRBD2 (5 bases each). The germline gives CDR1 MDHEN, CDR2 SYDVKM. This CDR3 contains 17 residues. The ends were cut back, 6 bases at V and 8 bases at J, with 26 bases in the middle. For the CDR3, the DNA is TGTGCCAGCAGGCTCAGGGTACCGGGGCCTTTTGGGGATGAGCAGTTCTTC. This translates into CASRLRVPGPFGDEQFF.

This clone was observed many times. This chain uses TRBV27 with TRBJ1-2, with a tentative D call TRBD1 (5 bases). V dropped 7 bases and J dropped 3 bases, with 18 bases sitting between them. Looked up from germline, CDR1 is MNHEY and CDR2 is SMNVEV (reference sequence). The CDR3 is made up of 15 amino acids. This CDR3 is CASTASPGGYYGYTF. CDR3 bases: TGTGCCAGCACCGCCTCACCGGGGGGGTACTATGGCTACACCTTC.

The V and J genes are TRBV6-1 and TRBJ1-4; 12 nucleotides align to TRBD1. In germline, CDR1 is MNHNS, CDR2 SASEGT. This CDR3 is 16 amino acids long. V lost 3 bases, J lost 7 bases, and 6 bases stayed unmatched. The CDR3 DNA sequence: TGTGCCAGCAGTGAGAATCGGGACAGGGGGCTTGAAAAACTGTTTTTT. Translated: CASSENRDRGLEKLFF.

The J gene is TRBJ1-2, the V gene TRBV4-1; no firm D call. Trimming pared 4 bases from V and 4 bases from J, leaving 13 bases between. CDR1 is MGHRA, CDR2 YSYEKL, per germline. The CDR3 is 14 amino acids. In nucleotides, the CDR3 is TGCGCCAGCAGCCCGCTGGGGAGCAGCTATGGCTACACCTTC. Residues: CASSPLGSSYGYTF.

V is TRBV4-2 and J is TRBJ2-6; no firm D call. The germline V and J ends were trimmed by 1 base and 2 bases, with 6 bases remaining between them. This CDR3 region has 15 residues. Germline assignment: CDR1 LGHNA and CDR2 YNFKEQ. The CDR3 protein is CASSQGDAGANVLTF. CDR3 in DNA: TGTGCCAGCAGCCAAGGGGATGCTGGGGCCAACGTCCTGACTTTC.

J is TRBJ2-5 and V is TRBV6-1; TRBD1 aligns across 9 bases. This CDR3 spans 13 amino acids. Germline V gene data show CDR1 as MNHNS and CDR2 as SASEGT. J gave up 5 bases and V 6 bases, and 4 bases lay outside the gene matches. CDR3 bases: TGTGCCAGCAGGGGACAGGGCAGGGAGACCCAGTACTTC. As protein: CASRGQGRETQYF.